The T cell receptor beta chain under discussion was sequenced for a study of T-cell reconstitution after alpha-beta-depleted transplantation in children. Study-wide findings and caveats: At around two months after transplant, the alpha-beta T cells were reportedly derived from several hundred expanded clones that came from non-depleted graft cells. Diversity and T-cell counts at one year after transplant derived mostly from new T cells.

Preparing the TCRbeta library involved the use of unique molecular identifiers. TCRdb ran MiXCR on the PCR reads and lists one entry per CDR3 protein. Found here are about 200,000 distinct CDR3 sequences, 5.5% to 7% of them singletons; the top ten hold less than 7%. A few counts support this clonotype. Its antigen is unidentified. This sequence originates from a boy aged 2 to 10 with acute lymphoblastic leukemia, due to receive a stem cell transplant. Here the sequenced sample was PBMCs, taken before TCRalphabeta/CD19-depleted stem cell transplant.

This chain's CDR3 is CASADSLMNTEAFF. The CDR3 coding sequence is TGTGCCAGTGCTGACAGTTTAATGAACACTGAAGCTTTCTTT. The J gene is TRBJ1-1, the V gene TRBV12-3 or TRBV12-4; D possibly corresponds to TRBD1 (5 bases). The CDR3 is 14 residues long. Trimming pared 9 bases from V and 0 bases from J, leaving 14 bases between.